This T cell receptor (beta chain) was recorded in a study of beta chain features in type 1 diabetes. Since all of the isolated RNA was reverse transcribed, expressed TCRB transcripts were what got sequenced. This table comes from immunoSEQ multiplex PCR, and its TCRdb copy is limited to in-frame clones, with some not included. The profile covers 500,000 to 700,000 clones, with 15% to 17% appearing a single time and about 0.093% taken by the ten largest. Central memory, naive, regulatory and stem cell-like memory CD4+ cells were sorted by CD45RO/CCR7/CD25/CD127/CD95/CD27. Germline V CDR1 and CDR2: LGHNA, YSLEER. The CDR3 has 15 amino acids. The ends were cut back, 1 base at V and 6 bases at J, with 13 bases in the middle. Details on this clone: The antigen remains undetermined.

Study findings and constraints: A greater similarity of naive, central memory and Treg TCRB repertoires was seen among patients than among healthy donors. TCRB CDR3s from Type 1 diabetes patients were moderately but significantly shorter in all four CD4+ subsets. Junctions at VDJ sites from type 1 diabetes patients had fewer insertions and more deletions.

Material for sequencing was naive CD4+ T cells from blood. The J gene is TRBJ1-5, the V gene TRBV4-3; no firm D call. This clonotype originated in a man between 18 and 35 years old in good health. The DNA of the CDR3 is TGCGCCAGCAGCCAAGCTCACCAGCGAGGTCAGCCCCAGCATTTT. It is translated as CASSQAHQRGQPQHF.